This passage covers 25 T cell receptor beta chains from one sample sequenced in a study of T-cell reconstitution after alpha-beta-depleted transplantation in children. During its preparation, the TCRbeta library received unique molecular identifiers. TCRdb used MiXCR to reprocess the PCR reads, holding one entry per CDR3 protein. The sample gives some 350,000 distinct CDR3 sequences, about a tenth of which show up once; under 3% is in the top ten. The sequencing used PBMCs from the stem cell graft donor, collected from the stem cell graft. These TCRs come from a human donor who donated a stem cell graft to a child with acute lymphoblastic leukemia.

A few counts support this clonotype. V gene TRBV7-8 combines with J gene TRBJ2-3; 11 bases align to TRBD2. CDR3 length: 16 amino acids. V trimming: 2 bases; J trimming: 15 bases; junction bases outside the gene matches: 16. Germline lookup yields CDR1 SGHVS and CDR2 FQNEAQ. The CDR3 loop is CASSLRETSGRQGGYF. The CDR3 DNA follows: TGTGCCAGCAGCTTAAGAGAAACTAGCGGGAGACAAGGAGGATATTTT. The variable domain in full, completed from reference TRBV7-8 and TRBJ2-3, reads GAGVSQSPRYKVAKRGQDVALRCDPISGHVSLFWYQQALGQGPEFLTYFQNEAQLDKSGLPSDRFFAERPEGSVSTLKIQRTQQEDSAVYLCASSLRETSGRQGGYFGPGTRLTVL.

The gene calls are TRBV29-1 and TRBJ2-3; possibly TRBD2 for D (6 bases). The CDR3 loop spans 14 amino acids. Per the germline V gene, CDR1 is SQVTM and CDR2 is ANQGSEA. With 0 bases removed from V and 6 bases from J, the gap between germline ends came to 13 bases. CDR3 residues: CSVEENGRGDTQYF. The CDR3 DNA reads TGCAGCGTTGAAGAAAACGGGAGAGGTGATACGCAGTATTTT.

The table lists this clonotype with a few counts. The V and J genes are TRBV24-1 and TRBJ2-4; 7 nucleotides agree with TRBD1. V was clipped by 7 bases and J by 9 bases; unmatched bases: 8. The germline CDR1 and CDR2 sequences are KGHDR and SFDVKD. The CDR3 length is 13 residues. CDR3: CATSQTGNGIQYF. As DNA, the CDR3 is TGTGCCACCAGCCAGACAGGGAACGGCATTCAGTACTTC.

V usage is TRBV5-1 and J usage is TRBJ2-7; D is perhaps TRBD2 (5 bases). V was trimmed by 0 bases and J by 2 bases, leaving 15 bases between them. The V gene's germline CDR1 is SGHRS and CDR2 YFSETQ. The CDR3 runs to 16 residues. The CDR3 sequence is CASSLVESGGTYEQYF. In DNA form, the CDR3 reads TGCGCCAGCAGCTTGGTAGAAAGCGGTGGAACCTACGAGCAGTACTTC.

This clonotype appeared a few times. The chain couples TRBV6-2 or TRBV6-3 to TRBJ2-1; D ambiguous. The CDR3 contains 16 residues. Trimming cost V 4 bases and J 7 bases, with 20 bases left between them. In germline, CDR1 is MNHEY, CDR2 SVGEGT. CDR3 region: CASSSRLGGSHNEQFF. Written as DNA, the CDR3 is TGTGCCAGCAGTTCCCGTCTGGGCGGATCTCATAATGAGCAGTTCTTC.

This clonotype was observed a handful of times. The rearrangement links TRBV24-1 to TRBJ2-7; D call uncertain. Trimming cost V 3 bases and J 4 bases, with 3 bases left between them. CDR3 length: 11 amino acids. From germline, CDR1 is KGHDR and CDR2 SFDVKD. The CDR3 sequence is CATSDRYEQYF. The CDR3 DNA reads as TGTGCCACCAGTGATCGATACGAGCAGTACTTC.

The rearrangement links TRBV4-3 to TRBJ2-7, with 8 positions matching TRBD1. The V gene's germline CDR1 is LGHNA and CDR2 YSLEER. Losses at the gene ends were 1 base for V and 2 bases for J; bases not matched to a gene: 4. There are 15 residues in the CDR3. The CDR3 loop reads CASSQAGGGTYEQYF. The CDR3 DNA sequence: TGCGCCAGCAGCCAAGCAGGGGGCGGGACCTACGAGCAGTACTTC.

This chain uses TRBV7-2 with TRBJ2-7, with TRBD2 as a possible D gene (6 bases). Trimming took 0 bases from V and 7 from J, leaving 16 bases between them. The germline gives CDR1 SGHTA, CDR2 FQGNSA. CDR3 length equals 15 residues. The CDR3 DNA sequence: TGTGCCAGCAGCTTAGCGCCCCGAGGGACTTGGGAGCAGTACTTC. Translated: CASSLAPRGTWEQYF.

The chain employs TRBV28 and TRBJ1-1; 7 bases align to TRBD1. In germline, CDR1 is MDHEN, CDR2 SYDVKM. CDR3 length: 15 amino acids. V trimming: 3 bases; J trimming: 5 bases; junction bases outside the gene matches: 9. Here the CDR3 DNA reads TGTGCCAGCAGTTTGACAGGGAGTTTCGGAACTGAAGCTTTCTTT. Its translation: CASSLTGSFGTEAFF.

This clonotype has ten or more counts. The chain combines TRBV7-9 with TRBJ1-4; D remains ambiguous. The CDR3 contains 13 residues. Per the germline V gene, CDR1 is SEHNR and CDR2 is FQNEAQ (reference sequence). Trimming shortened V by 1 base and J by 1 base, and 1 base separated the two germline ends. The CDR3 DNA follows: TGTGCCAGCAGCTTAGGAACTAATGAAAAACTGTTTTTT. Translation: CASSLGTNEKLFF.

This clonotype has just a few counts. The gene calls are TRBV10-3 and TRBJ2-2; D is undetermined. This CDR3 comprises 15 residues. Germline lookup yields CDR1 ENHRY and CDR2 SYGVKD. Trimming cost V 2 bases and J 5 bases, with 12 bases left between them. CDR3 DNA: TGTGCCATCAGTGAGACACCCCCTAGTACCGGGGAGCTGTTTTTT. Translation gives CAISETPPSTGELFF.

This rearrangement joins TRBV27 to TRBJ2-1; a weak D match, TRBD1 (6 bases). V lost 6 bases, J lost 4 bases, and 16 bases lay in between. Germline CDR1 and CDR2: MNHEY and SMNVEV (reference sequence). This CDR3 region has 15 residues. The CDR3 is CASRGWGQGYNEQFF. CDR3 coding DNA: TGTGCCAGCAGGGGCTGGGGACAAGGATACAATGAGCAGTTCTTC.

This clonotype was observed many times. This chain connects TRBV7-3 to TRBJ2-2, with TRBD2 matching 12 bases. The ends lost 5 bases at V and 5 bases at J; junction bases unmatched: 9. CDR3 size: 17 residues. Germline CDR1 is SGHTA and CDR2 is FQGTGA. CDR3 sequence: CASSIQPGLAGTGELFF. The CDR3, as DNA: TGTGCCAGCAGCATACAACCAGGACTAGCGGGGACCGGGGAGCTGTTTTTT. Full variable domain (rest looked up from reference TRBV7-3 and TRBJ2-2): GAGVSQTPSNKVTEKGKYVELRCDPISGHTALYWYRQSLGQGPEFLIYFQGTGAADDSGLPNDRFFAVRPEGSVSTLKIQRTERGDSAVYLCASSIQPGLAGTGELFFGEGSRLTVL.

The V call is TRBV10-3, the J call TRBJ2-3; 8 bases agree with TRBD1. V lost 6 bases, J lost 1 base, and 6 bases stayed unmatched. The CDR3 is 15 amino acids. The germline CDR1 and CDR2 sequences are ENHRY and SYGVKD. CDR3 loop: CAISDPTGGTDTQYF. The CDR3 coding sequence is TGTGCCATCAGCGACCCGACAGGGGGCACAGATACGCAGTATTTT.

This clonotype was recorded a few times. This chain links TRBV7-2 with TRBJ1-6, with 10 bases aligning to TRBD1. V shed 2 bases, J shed 10 bases, and the junction held 2 bases outside the gene matches. The CDR3 length is 14 residues. Germline assignment: CDR1 SGHTA and CDR2 FQGNSA. The DNA for the CDR3 is TGTGCCAGCAGCTTAAGGACAGGGGGATCACCCCTCCACTTT. It specifies CASSLRTGGSPLHF.

In its sample, this clonotype was seen a few times. The chain employs TRBV5-6 and TRBJ1-4, with a tentative D call TRBD1 (6 bases). V was trimmed by 4 bases and J by 2 bases, leaving 12 bases between them. This CDR3 is built from 15 residues. The germline V gene encodes CDR1 SGHDT and CDR2 YYEEEE. CDR3 protein: CASSPQGSTNEKLFF. CDR3 sequence (DNA): TGTGCCAGCAGCCCGCAGGGGAGCACTAATGAAAAACTGTTTTTT.

Turning to this clonotype: The germline gene is not matched at one end of the junction; a read error may be the cause. This rearrangement joins TRBV4-1 to TRBJ1-4, with a possible D match to TRBD1 (6 bases). The CDR3 is 17 amino acids. Per the germline V gene, CDR1 is MGHRA and CDR2 is YSYEKL. As DNA, the CDR3 is TGCGCCACCAGCCAAGACAGGTCCGGGCCTTCTGGTGAAAAACTGTTTTTT. Its translation is CATSQDRSGPSGEKLFF.

This clonotype was seen repeatedly, ten times or more. The chain uses TRBV4-2 and TRBJ1-2; 7 bases agree with TRBD1. This CDR3 region has 16 residues. J gave up 2 bases and V 4 bases, and 10 bases lay outside the gene matches. Germline CDR1 and CDR2: LGHNA and YNFKEQ. CDR3 nucleotide sequence: TGTGCCAGCAGCCCAGGTGGGGACAGTGTAAACTATGGCTACACCTTC. Protein product: CASSPGGDSVNYGYTF.

This clonotype has ten or more counts. V usage is TRBV4-3 and J usage is TRBJ2-7; D uncertain. The CDR3 length is 14 residues. From germline, CDR1 is LGHNA and CDR2 YSLEER. V was trimmed by 1 base and J by 2 bases, leaving 9 bases between them. The CDR3 sequence: CASSQGLPTYEQYF. CDR3 nucleotides: TGCGCCAGCAGCCAAGGTCTCCCAACCTACGAGCAGTACTTC.

This clonotype was seen a few times. This sequence joins TRBV5-1 and TRBJ1-3; D possibly corresponds to TRBD1 (5 bases). CDR1 is SGHRS and CDR2 is YFSETQ in the germline V gene. The CDR3 loop spans 14 amino acids. Trimming took off 6 bases at V and 2 bases at J, with 12 bases between the two ends. CDR3 protein: CASTEGRPGNTIYF. The CDR3 DNA follows: TGCGCCAGCACCGAGGGGCGGCCTGGAAACACCATATATTTT. The full variable domain, with the rest looked up from reference TRBV5-1 and TRBJ1-3, is KAGVTQTPRYLIKTRGQQVTLSCSPISGHRSVSWYQQTPGQGLQFLFEYFSETQRNKGNFPGRFSGRQFSNSRSEMNVSTLELGDSALYLCASTEGRPGNTIYFGEGSWLTVV.

This clonotype was recorded many times. V gene TRBV4-3 combines with J gene TRBJ2-7, with a tentative D call TRBD1 (6 bases). Germline V gives CDR1 LGHNA, CDR2 YSLEER. V was trimmed by 0 bases and J by 2 bases, leaving 11 bases between them. The CDR3 length is 15 residues. The CDR3 DNA follows: TGCGCCAGCAGCCAAGATTATTACAGGGCCTACGAGCAGTACTTC. Encoded protein: CASSQDYYRAYEQYF.

CDR3 amino acids: CASTASQGLGTEAFF. The CDR3 nucleotides read TGTGCCAGCACAGCCTCACAGGGGCTTGGGACTGAAGCTTTCTTT. This chain links TRBV25-1 with TRBJ1-1; TRBD1 matches at 7 bases. The V gene end was trimmed by 7 bases and the J gene end by 5 bases; junction bases not matched to a gene: 13. This CDR3 has 15 amino acids. Germline CDR1 and CDR2: MGHDK and SYGVNS.

The rearrangement joins TRBV21-1 to TRBJ1-4. TRBV21-1 is shown as a pseudogene. The CDR3 spans 19 residues. Written as DNA, the CDR3 is TGTGCCAGCAGCACCTGGGGTATCAGGGAGGGGCACCGAGGAGAAAAACTGTTTTTT. The encoded protein is CASSTWGIREGHRGEKLFF.

The sample holds a few counts of this clonotype. The chain joins TRBV6-2 or TRBV6-3 to TRBJ2-6; TRBD1 matches 9 bases. This CDR3 has 19 residues. Trimming at V came to 6 bases and at J to 0 bases, leaving 12 bases not matched to a gene. Germline V gene sequence: CDR1 MNHEY, CDR2 SVGEGT. The CDR3 DNA reads TGTGCCAGCAGCTTGCGACCGGGACAGGGTAGCTCTGGGGCCAACGTCCTGACTTTC. This encodes CASSLRPGQGSSGANVLTF.

This clonotype was counted only a few times. J is TRBJ1-4 and V is TRBV7-2; a possible D gene is TRBD1 (5 bases). This CDR3 comprises 18 residues. Trimming removed 1 base at V and 3 bases at J, with 18 bases between. Per the germline V gene, CDR1 is SGHTA and CDR2 is FQGNSA. The CDR3, as DNA: TGTGCCAGCAGCTTAGGCGCCCTTCGGGGGAGACCTAATGAAAAACTGTTTTTT. This gives the protein CASSLGALRGRPNEKLFF.